The 21 T cell receptor beta chains presented below share a single source sample, sequenced in a study of blood T cells in healthy people across ages. Using a J-beta primer mix together with a sample-barcoded 5' primer, a second PCR was run for roughly 6 to 12 cycles. TCRdb analysed the 5' RACE reads with MiXCR anew, one entry per CDR3 protein. The table has 650,000 to 1,000,000 distinct CDR3 sequences, less than 60% seen once. Sample: blood. The receptors were gathered from a man older than 75 in good health.

The rearrangement joins TRBV5-6 to TRBJ2-1, with 10 bases identical to TRBD1. Losses at the gene ends were 5 bases for V and 7 bases for J; bases not matched to a gene: 9. This CDR3 spans 15 amino acids. CDR1 and CDR2 from the germline V gene are SGHDT and YYEEEE. The CDR3, as DNA: TGTGCCAGCAGGGAGAGACAGGGGGCGGGGAATGAGCAGTTCTTC. Protein product: CASRERQGAGNEQFF. The variable domain in full, with the rest retrieved from reference TRBV5-6 and TRBJ2-1, is DAGVTQSPTHLIKTRGQQVTLRCSPKSGHDTVSWYQQALGQGPQFIFQYYEEEERQRGNFPDRFSGHQFPNYSSELNVNALLLGDSALYLCASRERQGAGNEQFFGPGTRLTVL.

CDR3 DNA: TGCAGTGCTAGAATCCCGGGACAGGGGTATGAAAAACTGTTTTTT. Amino acid sequence: CSARIPGQGYEKLFF. The chain links TRBV20-1 to TRBJ1-4; 10 bases agree with TRBD1. CDR3 length equals 15 residues. Germline V lookup: CDR1 DFQATT, CDR2 SNEGSKA (reference sequence). The V gene end was trimmed by 2 bases and the J gene end by 6 bases; junction bases not matched to a gene: 6.

The chain joins TRBV5-5 to TRBJ2-7, with TRBD1 identical over 8 bases. J lost 2 bases, V lost 3 bases, and 4 bases had no gene match. Germline values: CDR1 SGHKS, CDR2 YYEKEE (reference sequence). This CDR3 contains 14 residues. In nucleotides, the CDR3 is TGTGCCAGCAGCTCGACGACAGGGGCCTACGAGCAGTACTTC. Translated, it gives CASSSTTGAYEQYF.

This CDR3 is CASSPSGSPTDTQYF. DNA for the CDR3: TGTGCCAGCAGCCCTAGCGGGAGTCCCACAGATACGCAGTATTTT. The rearrangement uses TRBV7-9 and TRBJ2-3, with 10 nucleotides matching TRBD2. The CDR3 runs 15 residues. Germline CDR1 reads SEHNR; CDR2 reads FQNEAQ (reference sequence). V lost 5 bases, J lost 2 bases, and 4 bases stayed unmatched.

V usage is TRBV2 and J usage is TRBJ2-3, with D uncertain. V was shortened by 3 bases and J by 3 bases, with 4 bases between the two germline ends. The length of the CDR3 is 12 residues. Germline V CDR1 and CDR2: SNHLY, FYNNEI. As DNA, the CDR3 is TGTGCCAGCAGTGAGATTACAGATACGCAGTATTTT. Protein product: CASSEITDTQYF.

V gene TRBV7-2 combines with J gene TRBJ1-6; D not certain. CDR1 and CDR2 from the germline V gene are SGHTA and FQGNSA. This CDR3 is 15 amino acids long. V lost 3 bases and J lost 6, with 12 bases in between. CDR3 residues: CASSLFSGTNSPLHF. In nucleotides, the CDR3 is TGTGCCAGCAGCTTGTTTTCAGGAACTAATTCACCCCTCCACTTT.

This clonotype was seen ten or more times. The chain couples TRBV5-1 to TRBJ2-5, with 7 bases lining up with TRBD2. The germline CDR1 and CDR2 sequences are SGHRS and YFSETQ. The CDR3 is 15 residues long. Losses at the gene ends were 1 base for V and 4 bases for J; bases not matched to a gene: 7. The CDR3 loop is CASSLQSGTGETQYF. CDR3 coding DNA: TGCGCCAGCAGCTTGCAGAGCGGGACGGGAGAGACCCAGTACTTC.

This clonotype has a handful of counts. This sequence joins TRBV3-1 and TRBJ1-1; maybe TRBD1 (6 bases). The CDR3 is 15 residues long. The germline V gene has CDR1 LGHDT and CDR2 YNNKEL (reference sequence). V shed 4 bases and J shed 0 bases, with 12 bases lying between them. In DNA, the CDR3 is TGTGCCAGCAGCCGAGCAGGACAGATGAACACTGAAGCTTTCTTT. Amino acids: CASSRAGQMNTEAFF. Combining the CDR3 with reference TRBV3-1 and TRBJ1-1 gives the whole variable domain DTAVSQTPKYLVTQMGNDKSIKCEQNLGHDTMYWYKQDSKKFLKIMFSYNNKELIINETVPNRFSPKSPDKAHLNLHINSLELGDSAVYFCASSRAGQMNTEAFFGQGTRLTVV.

The chain joins TRBV20-1 to TRBJ2-1; D perhaps matches TRBD2 (6 bases). The CDR3 runs 14 residues. Trimming left V 1 base short and J 7 bases short, with 14 bases between. Germline V lookup: CDR1 DFQATT, CDR2 SNEGSKA (reference sequence). CDR3 sequence reads: CSARVVAVPNEQFF. CDR3 bases: TGCAGTGCTAGAGTGGTAGCGGTACCTAATGAGCAGTTCTTC.

This clonotype has only one observation. J is TRBJ1-2 and V is TRBV20-1, with no clear D. The length of the CDR3 is 14 residues. The germline V and J ends were trimmed by 0 bases and 3 bases, with 11 bases remaining between them. The germline V gene encodes CDR1 DFQATT and CDR2 SNEGSKA (reference sequence). This chain's CDR3 is CSAREATVYYGYTF. For the CDR3, the DNA is TGCAGTGCTAGAGAAGCGACGGTATACTATGGCTACACCTTC.

This clonotype was seen ten or more times. The chain employs TRBV2 and TRBJ2-1; D not resolved. V was pared by 7 bases and J by 0 bases, with 7 bases between. The CDR3 is made up of 13 amino acids. The germline V gene has CDR1 SNHLY and CDR2 FYNNEI. The CDR3 DNA follows: TGTGCCAGCAAGACTGGCTCCTACAATGAGCAGTTCTTC. Amino acids: CASKTGSYNEQFF.

This chain links TRBV20-1 with TRBJ2-1, with 7 nucleotides matching TRBD2. Germline V lookup: CDR1 DFQATT, CDR2 SNEGSKA (reference sequence). Unmatched junction bases numbered 5, after V lost 0 bases and J lost 3 bases. This CDR3 spans 15 amino acids. CDR3 amino acids: CSARDPGLHYNEQFF. In DNA form, the CDR3 reads TGCAGTGCTAGAGATCCGGGACTACACTACAATGAGCAGTTCTTC.

The chain employs TRBV6-6 and TRBJ1-6, with 7 bases aligning to TRBD1. The trim removed 5 bases at V and 4 bases at J, leaving 2 bases unmatched. This CDR3 spans 14 amino acids. From germline, CDR1 is MNHNY and CDR2 SVGAGI (reference sequence). The CDR3 DNA reads TGTGCCAGCAGTCCGGGACAGTATAATTCACCCCTCCACTTT. This encodes CASSPGQYNSPLHF.

The table lists this clonotype with a few counts. The chain employs TRBV12-3 or TRBV12-4 and TRBJ1-2; D not certain. V shed 3 bases and J shed 8 bases, with 10 bases lying between them. CDR3 length equals 12 residues. The CDR3 DNA reads TGTGCCAGCAGTTTTGAAATGTACGGCTACACCTTC. It codes for CASSFEMYGYTF.

This clonotype was counted a few times. This chain uses TRBV27 with TRBJ2-5; either TRBD1 or TRBD2 may supply D (6 bases each). CDR3 size: 14 residues. V lost 6 bases to trimming and J lost 2 bases, with 13 bases between them. Germline CDR1 MNHEY, CDR2 SMNVEV (reference sequence). The CDR3 bases are TGTGCCAGCAGAGAACAGGGACTTCAAGAGACCCAGTACTTC. Amino acids: CASREQGLQETQYF.

Only a few counts were recorded for this clonotype. This chain joins TRBV19 and TRBJ2-6; 7 positions agree with TRBD2. Germline trimming cut 0 bases from V and 2 bases from J; bases unmatched to any gene: 1. CDR1 is LNHDA and CDR2 is SQIVND in the germline V gene (reference sequence). The CDR3 extends over 16 amino acids. The chain's CDR3 is CASSIDGRAGANVLTF. For the CDR3, the DNA is TGTGCCAGTAGTATAGATGGGAGGGCTGGGGCCAACGTCCTGACTTTC.

This chain uses TRBV6-1 with TRBJ2-1, with 8 bases fitting TRBD2. V dropped 0 bases and J dropped 4; count of bases not matched to a gene: 2. This CDR3 comprises 15 residues. CDR1 MNHNS and CDR2 SASEGT come from the germline V gene. CDR3 in DNA: TGTGCCAGCAGTGAAGCGCCGGGAGGGTACAATGAGCAGTTCTTC. Translation gives CASSEAPGGYNEQFF.

Ten or more counts support this clonotype. The chain joins TRBV5-1 to TRBJ2-1; 8 nucleotides line up with TRBD2. J gave up 1 base and V 0 bases, and 9 bases lay outside the gene matches. In germline, CDR1 is SGHRS, CDR2 YFSETQ. This CDR3 contains 18 residues. The CDR3: CASSLAGSGKGSYNEQFF. In nucleotides, the CDR3 is TGCGCCAGCAGCTTGGCCGGTAGCGGGAAGGGATCCTACAATGAGCAGTTCTTC.

This clonotype was counted only a few times. The chain carries TRBV27 and TRBJ2-7; D might be TRBD1 (5 bases). Germline lookup yields CDR1 MNHEY and CDR2 SMNVEV (reference sequence). CDR3 size: 16 residues. Between the trimmed V and J ends, which lost 7 bases and 0 bases, there was a span of 19 bases. DNA of the CDR3: TGTGCCAGCAATAAGGCAACAGGAGACCCCTCCTACGAGCAGTACTTC. It translates to CASNKATGDPSYEQYF.

The V and J genes are TRBV10-3 and TRBJ2-5, with 8 bases matching TRBD2. Germline CDR1 ENHRY, CDR2 SYGVKD. The CDR3 length is 16 residues. V shed 0 bases, J shed 5 bases, and the junction held 8 bases outside the gene matches. CDR3 loop: CAISESPAGEGETQYF. CDR3 DNA sequence: TGTGCCATCAGTGAGTCTCCAGCGGGAGAGGGGGAGACCCAGTACTTC.

The V gene is TRBV4-2, the J gene TRBJ2-3, with TRBD2 matching 11 bases. This CDR3 is 18 amino acids long. V shed 0 bases and J 0 bases; nucleotides not matched to a gene: 5. Germline CDR1 reads LGHNA; CDR2 reads YNFKEQ. The CDR3 DNA reads TGTGCCAGCAGCCAAGAAGGCCGGACTAGCGGGAGCACAGATACGCAGTATTTT. This gives the protein CASSQEGRTSGSTDTQYF.